The next 21 T cell receptor beta chains were all read from a single sample in a study of beta chain features in type 1 diabetes. cDNA synthesis used the whole RNA isolate, giving expressed TCRB sequences. The method was immunoSEQ multiplex PCR; TCRdb's version includes in-frame clones alone and lacks a portion of them. The sample lists under 900,000 clones, 17% seen once, with 0.023% in the top ten. Sequencing was done on a sample of naive CD4+ T cells from blood. These receptors came from a woman aged 18-29 years in good health.

The chain carries TRBV5-1 and TRBJ2-7; either TRBD1 or TRBD2 may supply D (5 bases each). The CDR3 runs to 14 residues. Trimming pared 0 bases from V and 3 bases from J, leaving 10 bases between. The V gene's germline CDR1 is SGHRS and CDR2 YFSETQ. The CDR3, as DNA: TGCGCCAGCAGCTTGGGGGGCGACTACTACGAGCAGTACTTC. Translating it yields CASSLGGDYYEQYF.

As regards this clone: An end of the junction differs from the germline gene, which may be a read error. The rearrangement joins TRBV7-2 to TRBJ2-1; 9 bases match TRBD2. Germline V gene lookup returns CDR1 SGHTA and CDR2 FQGNSA. This CDR3 has 15 residues. The CDR3 sequence: CASSVAGVVYNEQFF. CDR3 DNA sequence: TGTGCCAGCAGCGTAGCGGGAGTGGTCTACAATGAGCAGTTCTTC.

This clone has a handful of counts. V gene TRBV2 combines with J gene TRBJ1-5; unclear D gene. The germline gives CDR1 SNHLY, CDR2 FYNNEI. V gave up 7 bases and J gave up 4 bases, with 11 bases separating them. The CDR3 runs 13 residues. The DNA for the CDR3 is TGTGCCAGCATCCGAGAGATTAATCAGCCCCAGCATTTT. Protein product: CASIREINQPQHF.

The rearrangement joins TRBV11-2 to TRBJ2-1, with 7 bases aligning to TRBD2. The CDR3 is made up of 19 amino acids. Germline trimming cut 0 bases from V and 0 bases from J; bases unmatched to any gene: 11. Germline V gene data show CDR1 as SGHAT and CDR2 as FQNNGV. CDR3 amino acids: CASSLESSGAWSSYNEQFF. The CDR3 DNA follows: TGTGCCAGCAGCTTAGAATCTAGCGGAGCCTGGAGCTCCTACAATGAGCAGTTCTTC. The full variable domain, with the rest looked up from reference TRBV11-2 and TRBJ2-1, is EAGVAQSPRYKIIEKRQSVAFWCNPISGHATLYWYQQILGQGPKLLIQFQNNGVVDDSQLPKDRFSAERLKGVDSTLKIQPAKLEDSAVYLCASSLESSGAWSSYNEQFFGPGTRLTVL.

This clone turned up a few times. The chain uses TRBV21-1 and TRBJ2-2; whether TRBD2, the table's D call, matches the DNA was not checked. TRBV21-1 is flagged as a pseudogene. This CDR3 has 17 amino acids. The CDR3 DNA follows: TGTGCCAGCAGCAAGTTCTCGCACGGACTGAACACCGGGGAGCTGTTTTTT. Translation: CASSKFSHGLNTGELFF.

The rearrangement links TRBV6-6 to TRBJ2-2, with 9 bases aligning to TRBD2. V shed 8 bases, J shed 7 bases, and the junction held 8 bases outside the gene matches. CDR1 is MNHNY, CDR2 SVGAGI, per germline (reference sequence). CDR3 length: 14 amino acids. The CDR3 loop reads CASYAGGPNGELFF. CDR3 bases: TGTGCCAGCTACGCGGGAGGGCCCAACGGGGAGCTGTTTTTT.

This clone turned up a few times. The chain recombines TRBV5-1 with TRBJ2-1; 9 bases line up with TRBD2. This CDR3 is built from 15 residues. Germline CDR1 is SGHRS and CDR2 is YFSETQ. V shed 2 bases and J 5 bases; nucleotides not matched to a gene: 5. CDR3 nucleotides: TGCGCCAGCAGCTTTACGGGACTAGCCAACAATGAGCAGTTCTTC. This translates into CASSFTGLANNEQFF.

This clone showed up just a few times. The rearrangement uses TRBV5-5 and TRBJ2-3; D unclear. The CDR3 runs 12 residues. With 0 bases removed from V and 4 bases from J, the gap between germline ends came to 3 bases. CDR1 is SGHKS and CDR2 is YYEKEE in the germline V gene (reference sequence). The CDR3 DNA reads as TGTGCCAGCAGCTTGGGTGCAGATACGCAGTATTTT. This translates into CASSLGADTQYF.

The chain joins TRBV7-2 to TRBJ2-1, with 8 bases matching TRBD1. Germline CDR1 SGHTA, CDR2 FQGNSA. The CDR3 has 15 residues. Germline trimming cut 2 bases from V and 7 bases from J; bases unmatched to any gene: 7. CDR3 loop: CASSLNGQGMNEQFF. The CDR3 region has the DNA TGTGCCAGCAGCTTAAACGGACAGGGAATGAATGAGCAGTTCTTC.

This clone turned up a few times. The chain recombines TRBV19 with TRBJ1-3; D call uncertain. V gave up 3 bases and J gave up 4 bases, with 10 bases separating them. Germline values: CDR1 LNHDA, CDR2 SQIVND (reference sequence). There are 14 residues in the CDR3. CDR3 nucleotides: TGTGCCAGTAGTATGGGCGCGGTCGGAAACACCATATATTTT. Its protein is CASSMGAVGNTIYF. The full variable domain, completed using reference TRBV19 and TRBJ1-3, is DGGITQSPKYLFRKEGQNVTLSCEQNLNHDAMYWYRQDPGQGLRLIYYSQIVNDFQKGDIAEGYSVSREKKESFPLTVTSAQKNPTAFYLCASSMGAVGNTIYFGEGSWLTVV.

This clone has a handful of counts. CDR3 residues: CASSVSRAINEQFF. Written as DNA, the CDR3 is TGCGCCAGCAGTGTTTCCAGGGCAATCAATGAGCAGTTCTTC. The chain recombines TRBV4-3 with TRBJ2-1; TRBD1 might be the D (5 bases). Per the germline V gene, CDR1 is LGHNA and CDR2 is YSLEER. Trimming removed 6 bases from V and 6 bases from J, with 15 bases in between. The CDR3 extends over 14 amino acids.

The chain employs TRBV28 and TRBJ1-2; D is ambiguous. The CDR3 loop spans 12 amino acids. CDR1 is MDHEN, CDR2 SYDVKM, per germline. Trimming pared 5 bases from V and 8 bases from J, leaving 12 bases between. CDR3 sequence (DNA): TGTGCCAGCAGTCCCCGACTGGGAGGCTACACCTTC. Translation: CASSPRLGGYTF.

CDR3 loop: CASRDRGGETQYF. The DNA of the CDR3 is TGTGCCAGCCGTGACCGGGGAGGGGAGACCCAGTACTTC. This sequence joins TRBV19 and TRBJ2-5, with TRBD2 identical over 7 bases. J gave up 5 bases and V 9 bases, and 9 bases lay outside the gene matches. Germline CDR1 and CDR2: LNHDA and SQIVND (reference sequence). The CDR3 totals 13 residues. Full variable domain (remainder filled in from reference TRBV19 and TRBJ2-5): DGGITQSPKYLFRKEGQNVTLSCEQNLNHDAMYWYRQDPGQGLRLIYYSQIVNDFQKGDIAEGYSVSREKKESFPLTVTSAQKNPTAFYLCASRDRGGETQYFGPGTRLLVL.

This clone was counted only a few times. CDR3 protein: CASSQNPGQGFYNEQFF. Written as DNA, the CDR3 is TGCGCCAGCAGTCAGAATCCGGGACAGGGTTTCTACAATGAGCAGTTCTTC. This chain uses TRBV23-1 with TRBJ2-1, with TRBD1 matching 9 bases. TRBV23-1 is placed among ORFs of uncertain function. The CDR3 loop spans 17 amino acids. V lost 3 bases and J lost 3; bases outside the gene matches: 9.

In this sample, this clone turned up a few times. V gene TRBV2 combines with J gene TRBJ2-7; 7 bases fit TRBD2. V gave up 3 bases and J gave up 0 bases; unmatched junction bases: 8. Germline CDR1 and CDR2: SNHLY and FYNNEI. This CDR3 has 16 residues. CDR3 nucleotides: TGTGCCAGCAGTGATGGTTTCGGCGGGAGCTCCTACGAGCAGTACTTC. Its translation: CASSDGFGGSSYEQYF.

The rearrangement joins TRBV4-2 to TRBJ2-1, with D perhaps TRBD2 (5 bases). This CDR3 region has 14 residues. The germline V and J ends were trimmed by 3 bases and 2 bases, with 8 bases remaining between them. Germline CDR1 LGHNA, CDR2 YNFKEQ. DNA of the CDR3: TGTGCCAGCAGCCAGGACTTGGCCTACAATGAGCAGTTCTTC. Amino acid sequence: CASSQDLAYNEQFF.

Here the CDR3 DNA reads TGTGCCAGCAGAGAACCGGGACAGGGGCTCAATGAGCAGTTCTTC. Translation gives CASREPGQGLNEQFF. The rearrangement joins TRBV6-5 to TRBJ2-1; 10 bases are shared with TRBD1. Germline V gives CDR1 MNHEY, CDR2 SVGAGI. V gave up 6 bases and J gave up 6 bases; unmatched junction bases: 8. The CDR3 length is 15 residues.

The chain is built from TRBV6-1 and TRBJ1-2; D not resolved. V was pared by 1 base and J by 4 bases, with 10 bases between. Germline values: CDR1 MNHNS, CDR2 SASEGT. This CDR3 is built from 14 residues. In nucleotides, the CDR3 is TGTGCCAGCAGTGAAGGTCCCAGTGGCTATGGCTACACCTTC. Translation gives CASSEGPSGYGYTF.

The chain employs TRBV5-4 and TRBJ2-7; 10 nucleotides align to TRBD1. Germline V gene sequence: CDR1 SGHNT, CDR2 YYREEE (reference sequence). The CDR3 extends over 15 amino acids. With V trimmed by 3 bases and J by 0 bases, 3 bases remained unmatched. The CDR3 nucleotides read TGTGCCAGCAGCTGGGGACAGGGGATCTCCTACGAGCAGTACTTC. Its protein product is CASSWGQGISYEQYF.

The sample holds a few counts of this clone. J is TRBJ2-1 and V is TRBV6-5, with D unclear. The CDR3 consists of 14 residues. V was clipped by 0 bases and J by 4 bases, with 7 bases between them. Germline-derived CDR1 and CDR2 are MNHEY and SVGAGI. DNA for the CDR3: TGTGCCAGCAGTTACTCATCAGCATACAATGAGCAGTTCTTC. This sequence encodes CASSYSSAYNEQFF.

This clone has only a few counts. This rearrangement joins TRBV28 to TRBJ1-5; D call uncertain. V lost 8 bases, J lost 0 bases, and 11 bases lay in between. The CDR3 sequence is 14 residues long. Looked up from germline, CDR1 is MDHEN and CDR2 is SYDVKM. CDR3: CASGEDFSNQPQHF. CDR3 DNA: TGTGCCAGCGGAGAGGATTTTAGCAATCAGCCCCAGCATTTT.